Below are 17 T cell receptor beta chains sequenced from a single sample in a study of T cell responses to AZD1222 COVID-19 vaccine. The data were produced by immunoSEQ multiplex PCR, yet TCRdb's version contains in-frame clones alone and is incomplete. Of approximately 75,000 clones detected, approximately 87% appear once; the ten largest clones hold over 1.3%. The sample consisted of peripheral blood, taken 28 days after the second AZD1222 dose. The receptor set was obtained from an adult who received the AZD1222 COVID-19 vaccine.

This clone appeared once. The CDR3 loop reads CASRSGQGWTEAFF. The CDR3 DNA reads as TGTGCCAGCAGGTCCGGACAGGGGTGGACTGAAGCTTTCTTT. The chain joins TRBV5-8 to TRBJ1-1; 9 nucleotides line up with TRBD1. V was clipped by 5 bases and J by 5 bases; unmatched bases: 7. The CDR3 sequence is 14 residues long. Per germline, CDR1 SGHTS and CDR2 YDEGEE.

V usage is TRBV6-5 and J usage is TRBJ2-7; weak D call: TRBD1 (6 bases). This CDR3 region has 13 residues. With 2 bases removed from V and 3 bases from J, the gap between germline ends came to 8 bases. Germline assignment: CDR1 MNHEY and CDR2 SVGAGI. This CDR3 reads CASSYGDNYEQYF. The CDR3 nucleotides read TGTGCCAGCAGTTACGGGGACAACTACGAGCAGTACTTC.

V is TRBV7-2 and J is TRBJ1-1; no reliable D call. Germline assignment: CDR1 SGHTA and CDR2 FQGNSA. The CDR3 runs to 13 residues. V lost 4 bases and J 1 base, leaving 7 bases between the germline ends. As DNA, the CDR3 is TGTGCCAGCAGCTACGAGGGGAACACTGAAGCTTTCTTT. Translation: CASSYEGNTEAFF.

V and J are TRBV14 and TRBJ2-3; D is undetermined. Germline CDR1 and CDR2: SGHDN and FVKESK. There are 15 residues in the CDR3. V was pared by 1 base and J by 2 bases, with 10 bases between. CDR3 residues: CASSQVTYYTDTQYF. The DNA of the CDR3 is TGTGCCAGCAGCCAAGTCACCTACTACACAGATACGCAGTATTTT.

The chain combines TRBV9 with TRBJ2-1, with D unclear. The CDR3 length is 14 residues. Germline CDR1 is SGDLS and CDR2 is YYNGEE. Trimming took off 5 bases at V and 4 bases at J, with 13 bases between the two ends. The CDR3: CASSDGPIYNEQFF. In DNA form, the CDR3 reads TGTGCCAGCAGTGACGGACCGATATACAATGAGCAGTTCTTC.

This sequence joins TRBV5-4 and TRBJ2-6, with a tentative D call TRBD1 (5 bases). V lost 0 bases, J lost 10 bases, and 11 bases lay in between. The CDR3 sequence is 14 residues long. The germline gives CDR1 SGHNT, CDR2 YYREEE (reference sequence). CDR3 amino acids: CASSLGQGGNVLTF. For the CDR3, the DNA is TGTGCCAGCAGCTTGGGGCAGGGTGGTAACGTCCTGACTTTC.

This clone was seen only a few times. The J gene is TRBJ1-1, the V gene TRBV19; D not certain. Between the trimmed V and J ends, which lost 3 bases and 1 base, there was a span of 3 bases. The length of the CDR3 is 12 residues. Germline V gene data show CDR1 as LNHDA and CDR2 as SQIVND (reference sequence). CDR3: CASSMENTEAFF. The CDR3, as DNA: TGTGCCAGTAGTATGGAGAACACTGAAGCTTTCTTT.

The gene calls are TRBV27 and TRBJ2-6; tentative D call: TRBD1 (6 bases). CDR1 and CDR2 from the germline V gene are MNHEY and SMNVEV (reference sequence). The CDR3 has 19 residues. The V end lost 4 bases, the J end lost 1 base, and 20 bases lay between the germline ends. The CDR3 sequence is CASSSIPRTDLSGANVLTF. For the CDR3, the DNA is TGTGCCAGCAGTTCGATACCAAGGACAGATCTGTCTGGGGCCAACGTCCTGACTTTC. The complete variable domain, with remaining parts taken from reference TRBV27 and TRBJ2-6, reads EAQVTQNPRYLITVTGKKLTVTCSQNMNHEYMSWYRQDPGLGLRQIYYSMNVEVTDKGDVPEGYKVSRKEKRNFPLILESPSPNQTSLYFCASSSIPRTDLSGANVLTFGAGSRLTVL.

The rearrangement joins TRBV14 to TRBJ1-1; TRBD1 is a possible D gene (6 bases). Trimming cost V 4 bases and J 5 bases, with 14 bases left between them. The CDR3 contains 14 residues. Germline assignment: CDR1 SGHDN and CDR2 FVKESK. CDR3 sequence reads: CASSPGPGVTEAFF. In DNA form, the CDR3 reads TGTGCCAGCAGCCCGGGACCAGGGGTTACTGAAGCTTTCTTT.

The chain couples TRBV11-1 to TRBJ2-5; 10 nucleotides match TRBD2. CDR3 length equals 13 residues. Germline assignment: CDR1 SGHAT and CDR2 FQDESV (reference sequence). Trimming removed 5 bases from V and 5 bases from J; junction bases left unmatched: 2. DNA of the CDR3: TGTGCCAGCAGCCCACTAGCGGGGGAGACCCAGTACTTC. Protein sequence: CASSPLAGETQYF.

This chain connects TRBV5-8 to TRBJ2-2, with 7 bases matching TRBD1. Trimming removed 1 base from V and 2 bases from J; junction bases left unmatched: 2. This CDR3 contains 15 residues. Germline V gene sequence: CDR1 SGHTS, CDR2 YDEGEE. CDR3 in amino acids: CASSLYRGNTGELFF. CDR3 in DNA: TGTGCCAGCAGCTTGTACAGGGGAAACACCGGGGAGCTGTTTTTT.

The chain couples TRBV7-8 to TRBJ1-2; 8 nucleotides match TRBD1. From germline, CDR1 is SGHVS and CDR2 FQNEAQ. V shed 5 bases and J 5 bases; nucleotides not matched to a gene: 4. This CDR3 has 13 residues. The CDR3 spells CASSTDRGYGYTF. In DNA, the CDR3 is TGTGCCAGCAGCACTGACAGGGGATATGGCTACACCTTC.

This chain uses TRBV18 with TRBJ2-2, with D perhaps given as TRBD1 or TRBD2 (5 bases each). V lost 6 bases and J 6 bases, leaving 14 bases between the germline ends. The CDR3 has 14 residues. Germline V gene sequence: CDR1 KGHSH, CDR2 LQKENI. CDR3 sequence: CASSRDSGSGELFF. The CDR3 region has the DNA TGTGCCAGCTCCAGAGACAGCGGATCCGGGGAGCTGTTTTTT.

This chain connects TRBV7-9 to TRBJ1-2; 11 positions match TRBD1. After removal of 5 bases from V and 8 bases from J, the junction contained 10 bases not matched to a gene. CDR1 and CDR2 from the germline V gene are SEHNR and FQNEAQ (reference sequence). The CDR3 contains 15 residues. The CDR3 region has the DNA TGTGCCAGCAGCCTCTCGGACAGGGGGCGTAGGGGCTACACCTTC. Translation: CASSLSDRGRRGYTF.

V usage is TRBV5-1 and J usage is TRBJ2-1, with 13 nucleotides matching TRBD2. In germline, CDR1 is SGHRS, CDR2 YFSETQ. V shed 4 bases and J 4 bases; nucleotides not matched to a gene: 5. The CDR3 spans 16 residues. CDR3 DNA: TGCGCCAGCAGCCCCCAACTAGCGGGGGGGTACAATGAGCAGTTCTTC. The encoded protein is CASSPQLAGGYNEQFF.

This clone has more than one count but fewer than ten. This rearrangement joins TRBV12-3 or TRBV12-4 to TRBJ2-7; perhaps TRBD1 as D (6 bases). V gave up 1 base and J gave up 6 bases, with 7 bases separating them. This CDR3 spans 12 amino acids. The CDR3 DNA is TGTGCCAGCAGTTTAGTCAGGGGCGAGCAGTACTTC. This encodes CASSLVRGEQYF.

The V gene is TRBV5-1, the J gene TRBJ2-7; D not certain. Germline-derived CDR1 and CDR2 are SGHRS and YFSETQ. There are 11 residues in the CDR3. Trimming took 4 bases from V and 2 from J, leaving 4 bases between them. CDR3 sequence reads: CASSDTYEQYF. In DNA form, the CDR3 reads TGCGCCAGCAGCGACACCTACGAGCAGTACTTC.